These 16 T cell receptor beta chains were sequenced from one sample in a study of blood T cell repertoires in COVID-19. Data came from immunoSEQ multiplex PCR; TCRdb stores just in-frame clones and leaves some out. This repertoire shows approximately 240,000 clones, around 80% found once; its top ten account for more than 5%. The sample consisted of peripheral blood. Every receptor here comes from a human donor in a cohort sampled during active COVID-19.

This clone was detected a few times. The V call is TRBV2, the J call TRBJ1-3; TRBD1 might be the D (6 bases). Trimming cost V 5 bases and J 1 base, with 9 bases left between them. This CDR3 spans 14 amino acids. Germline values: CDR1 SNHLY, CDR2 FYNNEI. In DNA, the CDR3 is TGTGCCAGCAGTCTACAGGGATCTGGAAACACCATATATTTT. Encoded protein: CASSLQGSGNTIYF.

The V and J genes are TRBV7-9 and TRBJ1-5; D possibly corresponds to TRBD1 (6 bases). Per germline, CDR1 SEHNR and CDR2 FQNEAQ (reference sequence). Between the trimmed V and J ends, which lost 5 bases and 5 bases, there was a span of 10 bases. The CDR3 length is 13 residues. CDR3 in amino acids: CASSPTGDQPQHF. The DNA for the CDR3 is TGTGCCAGCAGCCCGACAGGAGATCAGCCCCAGCATTTT. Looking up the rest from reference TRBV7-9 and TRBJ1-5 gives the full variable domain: DTGVSQNPRHKITKRGQNVTFRCDPISEHNRLYWYRQTLGQGPEFLTYFQNEAQLEKSRLLSDRFSAERPKGSFSTLEIQRTEQGDSAMYLCASSPTGDQPQHFGDGTRLSIL.

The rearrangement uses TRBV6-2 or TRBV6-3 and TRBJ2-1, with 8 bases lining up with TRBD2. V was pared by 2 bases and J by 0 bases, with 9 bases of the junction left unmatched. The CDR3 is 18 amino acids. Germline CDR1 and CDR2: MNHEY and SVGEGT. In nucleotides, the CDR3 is TGTGCCAGCAGTTACCGCCGGACTAGCCTTAGCTCCTACAATGAGCAGTTCTTC. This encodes CASSYRRTSLSSYNEQFF.

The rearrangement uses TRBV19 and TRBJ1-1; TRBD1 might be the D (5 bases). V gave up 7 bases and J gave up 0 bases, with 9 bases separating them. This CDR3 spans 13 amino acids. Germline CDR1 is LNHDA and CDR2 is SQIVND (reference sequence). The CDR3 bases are TGTGCCAGTAAAGACAGCCTGAACACTGAAGCTTTCTTT. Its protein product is CASKDSLNTEAFF.

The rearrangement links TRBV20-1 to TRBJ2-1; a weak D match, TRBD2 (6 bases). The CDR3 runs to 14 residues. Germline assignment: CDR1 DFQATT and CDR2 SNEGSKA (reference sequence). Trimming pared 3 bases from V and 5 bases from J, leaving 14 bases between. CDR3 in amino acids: CSASTSPNHNEQFF. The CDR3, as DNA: TGCAGTGCTAGTACTAGCCCTAACCACAATGAGCAGTTCTTC.

The CDR3 sequence: CATSPRVGTEETQYF. CDR3 DNA sequence: TGTGCCACCAGCCCAAGAGTGGGGACAGAAGAGACCCAGTACTTC. The rearrangement uses TRBV15 and TRBJ2-5; 7 nucleotides agree with TRBD1. CDR1 and CDR2 (germline): LNHNV, YYDKDF (reference sequence). The CDR3 covers 15 residues. With V trimmed by 5 bases and J by 3 bases, 9 bases remained unmatched.

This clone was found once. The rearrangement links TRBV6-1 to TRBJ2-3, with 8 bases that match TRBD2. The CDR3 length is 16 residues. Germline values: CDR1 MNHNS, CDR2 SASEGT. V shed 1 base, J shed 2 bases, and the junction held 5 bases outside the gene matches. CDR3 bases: TGTGCCAGCAGTGAAGGGGAAGGACTAGCCACAGATACGCAGTATTTT. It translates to CASSEGEGLATDTQYF.

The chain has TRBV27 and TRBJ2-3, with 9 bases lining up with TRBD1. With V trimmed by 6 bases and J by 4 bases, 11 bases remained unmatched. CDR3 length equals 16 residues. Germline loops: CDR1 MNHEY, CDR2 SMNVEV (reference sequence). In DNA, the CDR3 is TGTGCCAGCAGCGGTGGGACAGGGAAGGGTCCAGATACGCAGTATTTT. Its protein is CASSGGTGKGPDTQYF.

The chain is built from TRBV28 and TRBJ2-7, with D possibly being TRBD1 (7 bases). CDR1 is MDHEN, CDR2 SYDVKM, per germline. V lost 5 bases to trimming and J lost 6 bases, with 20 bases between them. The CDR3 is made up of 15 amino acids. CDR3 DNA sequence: TGTGCCAGCAGTCTCATCGGGGGCAGGGGGGCCGAGCAGTACTTC. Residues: CASSLIGGRGAEQYF.

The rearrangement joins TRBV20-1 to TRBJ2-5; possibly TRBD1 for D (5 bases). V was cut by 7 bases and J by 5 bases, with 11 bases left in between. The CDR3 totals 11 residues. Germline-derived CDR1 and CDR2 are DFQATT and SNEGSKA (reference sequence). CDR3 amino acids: CSVPKGETQYF. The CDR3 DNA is TGCAGTGTTCCTAAGGGGGAGACCCAGTACTTC.

The CDR3 loop reads CALRDRADYGYTF. CDR3 nucleotide sequence: TGTGCCCTCCGGGACAGGGCTGACTATGGCTACACCTTC. This chain uses TRBV30 with TRBJ1-2; 9 bases are shared with TRBD1. Germline CDR1 GTSNPN, CDR2 SVGIG (reference sequence). There are 13 residues in the CDR3. The trim removed 8 bases at V and 3 bases at J, leaving 7 bases unmatched.

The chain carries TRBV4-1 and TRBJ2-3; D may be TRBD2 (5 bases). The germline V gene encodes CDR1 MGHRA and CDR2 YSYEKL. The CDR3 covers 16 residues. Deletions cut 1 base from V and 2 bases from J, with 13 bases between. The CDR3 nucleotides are TGCGCCAGCAGCCAAGGTCAAGGGAGACCCACAGATACGCAGTATTTT. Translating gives CASSQGQGRPTDTQYF.

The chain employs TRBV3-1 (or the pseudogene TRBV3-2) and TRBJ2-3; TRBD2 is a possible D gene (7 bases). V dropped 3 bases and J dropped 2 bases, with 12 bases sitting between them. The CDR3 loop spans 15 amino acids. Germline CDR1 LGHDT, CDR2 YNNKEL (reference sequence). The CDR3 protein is CASSHGGRVTDTQYF. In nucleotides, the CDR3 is TGTGCCAGCAGCCACGGGGGGCGAGTCACAGATACGCAGTATTTT.

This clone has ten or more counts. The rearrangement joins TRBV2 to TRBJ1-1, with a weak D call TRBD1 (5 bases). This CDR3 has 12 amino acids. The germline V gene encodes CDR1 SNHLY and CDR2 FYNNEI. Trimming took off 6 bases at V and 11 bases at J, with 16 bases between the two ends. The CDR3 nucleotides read TGTGCCAGCAGCGCGAATTGGGGGAGGGCTTTCTTT. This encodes CASSANWGRAFF.

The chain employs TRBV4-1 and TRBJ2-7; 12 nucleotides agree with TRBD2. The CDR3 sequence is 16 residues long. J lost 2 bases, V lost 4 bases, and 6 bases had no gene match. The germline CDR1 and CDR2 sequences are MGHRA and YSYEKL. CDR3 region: CASSLRLAGEPYEQYF. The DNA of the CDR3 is TGCGCCAGCAGCCTTAGACTAGCGGGGGAACCCTACGAGCAGTACTTC.

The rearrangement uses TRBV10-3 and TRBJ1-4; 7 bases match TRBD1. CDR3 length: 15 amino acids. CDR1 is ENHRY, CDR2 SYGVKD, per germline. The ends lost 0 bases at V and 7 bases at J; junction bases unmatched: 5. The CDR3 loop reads CAISESQGTGEKLFF. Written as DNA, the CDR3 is TGTGCCATCAGTGAGTCACAGGGGACGGGTGAAAAACTGTTTTTT.